This T cell receptor (beta chain) was recorded in a study of blood T cell repertoires in COVID-19. There are 14 residues in the CDR3. The germline V gene encodes CDR1 SEHNR and CDR2 FQNEAQ (reference sequence). Trimming removed 2 bases from V and 2 bases from J, with 9 bases in between. Profiled with immunoSEQ multiplex PCR; TCRdb holds only in-frame clones, not every one. Counted here are 210,000 or so clones, 65% to 90% occurring once; the ten biggest clones make up 4.5% to 5.5%. Input material: peripheral blood. The rearrangement links TRBV7-9 to TRBJ1-2, with a weak D call TRBD1 (5 bases). This TCR came from a human donor in a cohort sampled during active COVID-19. CDR3 bases: TGTGCCAGCAGCTTACCCGACAGAAACTATGGCTACACCTTC. Encoded protein: CASSLPDRNYGYTF.